The 32 T cell receptor beta chains below all came from one sample that was sequenced in a study of cytomegalovirus exposure and HLA in healthy donors (dated by TCRdb to about 2017). Receptors were amplified or captured by the immunoSEQ multiplex PCR assay. For the multiplex PCR, a mixture combining 60 forward primers for TCR Vbeta segments and 13 reverse primers for TCR Jbeta segments was used. The clones in this table, taken by TCRdb from immuneACCESS, are in-frame only. Not every clone is retained; where verified, under half of the shortfall comes from an unresolved V gene, and the cause of the rest is unknown. The sample table holds over 100,000 clones. The biggest ten clones account for around 3.4% of the sample. The sequenced sample was PBMCs. Receptor source: a man younger than 40 in good health and CMV-seronegative.

CDR3 loop: CASREGSTDTQYF. The CDR3 DNA reads TGTGCCAGTAGAGAGGGAAGCACAGATACGCAGTATTTT. The chain is built from TRBV6-1 and TRBJ2-3; D might be TRBD2 (5 bases). This CDR3 spans 13 amino acids. Germline-derived CDR1 and CDR2 are MNHNS and SASEGT. V dropped 9 bases and J dropped 0 bases, with 10 bases sitting between them.

This chain joins TRBV19 and TRBJ2-5, with 9 positions matching TRBD1. This CDR3 has 15 amino acids. The trim removed 4 bases at V and 1 base at J, leaving 4 bases unmatched. Germline V lookup: CDR1 LNHDA, CDR2 SQIVND (reference sequence). CDR3 bases: TGTGCCAGTAGTAAGGGACAGGGAACCCAAGAGACCCAGTACTTC. Its protein is CASSKGQGTQETQYF.

CDR3 residues: CASRSVVNTGELFF. CDR3 DNA sequence: TGCGCCAGCAGGTCCGTCGTCAACACCGGGGAGCTGTTTTTT. The gene calls are TRBV5-1 and TRBJ2-2; D is unclear. CDR1 and CDR2 from the germline V gene are SGHRS and YFSETQ. Trimming removed 5 bases at V and 2 bases at J, with 10 bases between. The CDR3 totals 14 residues.

The V and J genes are TRBV12-5 and TRBJ1-2; 9 bases map to TRBD1. V gave up 5 bases and J gave up 4 bases; unmatched junction bases: 5. Germline values: CDR1 LGHNT, CDR2 FRNRAP. The CDR3 is 14 residues long. As DNA, the CDR3 is TGTGCTAGTGGTCGGACAGGGGCCGCCTATGGCTACACCTTC. This encodes CASGRTGAAYGYTF.

The chain recombines TRBV5-1 with TRBJ2-1; weak D call: TRBD1 (5 bases). The CDR3 totals 15 residues. Germline CDR1 and CDR2: SGHRS and YFSETQ. Trimming pared 4 bases from V and 4 bases from J, leaving 15 bases between. The CDR3 DNA follows: TGCGCCAGCAGCGGGGCGAGGCTTACTTACAATGAGCAGTTCTTC. This encodes CASSGARLTYNEQFF. The whole variable domain, filled in from reference TRBV5-1 and TRBJ2-1, reads KAGVTQTPRYLIKTRGQQVTLSCSPISGHRSVSWYQQTPGQGLQFLFEYFSETQRNKGNFPGRFSGRQFSNSRSEMNVSTLELGDSALYLCASSGARLTYNEQFFGPGTRLTVL.

The CDR3 coding sequence is TGTGCCACGACAGCGCTGTACAATCAGCCCCAGCATTTT. It is translated as CATTALYNQPQHF. The V and J genes are TRBV19 and TRBJ1-5; tentatively, D is TRBD1 (5 bases). The germline gives CDR1 LNHDA, CDR2 SQIVND (reference sequence). Trimming shortened V by 10 bases and J by 3 bases, and 13 bases separated the two germline ends. The CDR3 extends over 13 amino acids.

The V call is TRBV13, the J call TRBJ2-5; 10 nucleotides line up with TRBD2. TRBJ2-7 explains the end of the DNA better; the J call may be wrong. The CDR3 sequence is 15 residues long. Germline V gene data show CDR1 as PRHDT and CDR2 as FYEKMQ (reference sequence). CDR3 DNA sequence: TGTGCCAGCAGCCTTTCTAGCGGGGGCCCCTACGAGCAGTACTTC. Translated: CASSLSSGGPYEQYF.

The chain couples TRBV10-3 to TRBJ1-3, with 8 positions matching TRBD1. The CDR3 is 18 residues long. Germline CDR1 ENHRY, CDR2 SYGVKD. After removal of 2 bases from V and 1 base from J, the junction contained 10 bases not matched to a gene. Here the CDR3 reads CAISETGGSPRSGNTIYF. The DNA for the CDR3 is TGTGCCATCAGTGAGACAGGGGGGAGTCCTCGATCTGGAAACACCATATATTTT.

The CDR3 protein is CASRPGQGRPGELFF. CDR3 in DNA: TGTGCCAGCCGACCGGGACAGGGGCGACCCGGGGAGCTGTTTTTT. The V gene is TRBV5-8, the J gene TRBJ2-2; 10 bases match TRBD1. Germline V gene lookup returns CDR1 SGHTS and CDR2 YDEGEE. V shed 7 bases, J shed 6 bases, and the junction held 9 bases outside the gene matches. The CDR3 sequence is 15 residues long. The variable domain in full, completed from reference TRBV5-8 and TRBJ2-2, reads EAGVTQSPTHLIKTRGQQATLRCSPISGHTSVYWYQQALGLGLQFLLWYDEGEERNRGNFPPRFSGRQFPNYSSELNVNALELEDSALYLCASRPGQGRPGELFFGEGSRLTVL.

The gene calls are TRBV11-1 and TRBJ2-3; 9 nucleotides match TRBD2. This CDR3 has 15 residues. The V and J ends lost 5 bases and 2 bases, in that order; junction bases with no gene match: 5. In germline, CDR1 is SGHAT, CDR2 FQDESV (reference sequence). The CDR3 reads CASSPREGLTDTQYF. For the CDR3, the DNA is TGTGCCAGCAGCCCGCGGGAGGGCCTCACAGATACGCAGTATTTT.

CDR3 amino acids: CASSLGGDRVAYNEQFF. For the CDR3, the DNA is TGTGCCAGCAGCTTGGGGGGCGACAGGGTGGCCTACAATGAGCAGTTCTTC. V is TRBV5-6 and J is TRBJ2-1; 7 positions match TRBD1. CDR3 length: 17 residues. Germline V lookup: CDR1 SGHDT, CDR2 YYEEEE. J was trimmed by 2 bases and V by 0 bases; bases with no gene match: 8.

The chain links TRBV14 to TRBJ2-5; 12 bases are shared with TRBD2. Germline CDR1 SGHDN, CDR2 FVKESK. Losses at the gene ends were 3 bases for V and 5 bases for J; bases not matched to a gene: 4. The CDR3 extends over 15 amino acids. Here the CDR3 reads CASSHTSGGIETQYF. Here the CDR3 DNA reads TGTGCCAGCAGCCACACTAGCGGGGGGATCGAGACCCAGTACTTC.

The CDR3 is CASSLGLADTQYF. CDR3 DNA: TGTGCCAGCAGCTTGGGGTTAGCGGATACGCAGTATTTT. The chain has TRBV5-4 and TRBJ2-3; possible D gene TRBD2, 5 bases. With 0 bases removed from V and 6 bases from J, the gap between germline ends came to 8 bases. Germline loops: CDR1 SGHNT, CDR2 YYREEE (reference sequence). The CDR3 has 13 amino acids. Full variable domain (outside the CDR3, taken from reference TRBV5-4 and TRBJ2-3): ETGVTQSPTHLIKTRGQQVTLRCSSQSGHNTVSWYQQALGQGPQFIFQYYREEENGRGNFPPRFSGLQFPNYSSELNVNALELDDSALYLCASSLGLADTQYFGPGTRLTVL.

Frequency places this clone as medium-sized. V and J are TRBV5-8 and TRBJ1-1; D call uncertain. The CDR3 totals 13 residues. Per germline, CDR1 SGHTS and CDR2 YDEGEE. Trimming left V 7 bases short and J 1 base short, with 11 bases between. The CDR3 region is CASRDQANTEAFF. The CDR3 region has the DNA TGTGCCAGCCGCGATCAGGCGAACACTGAAGCTTTCTTT. The variable domain in full, with the rest retrieved from reference TRBV5-8 and TRBJ1-1, is EAGVTQSPTHLIKTRGQQATLRCSPISGHTSVYWYQQALGLGLQFLLWYDEGEERNRGNFPPRFSGRQFPNYSSELNVNALELEDSALYLCASRDQANTEAFFGQGTRLTVV.

The chain employs TRBV5-4 and TRBJ1-2; TRBD1 aligns across 9 bases. Germline V lookup: CDR1 SGHNT, CDR2 YYREEE (reference sequence). Trimming at V came to 0 bases and at J to 6 bases, leaving 3 bases not matched to a gene. CDR3 length: 14 amino acids. CDR3 sequence (DNA): TGTGCCAGCAGCTTGGACAGGGGGCAGGATGGCTACACCTTC. It encodes CASSLDRGQDGYTF.

The rearrangement uses TRBV7-2 and TRBJ1-1, with TRBD1 matching 8 bases. The CDR3 covers 14 residues. Germline assignment: CDR1 SGHTA and CDR2 FQGNSA. The trim removed 1 base at V and 8 bases at J, leaving 6 bases unmatched. CDR3 nucleotides: TGTGCCAGCAGCTTAGAGGGAGACAGGGGCGAAGCTTTCTTT. Its protein product is CASSLEGDRGEAFF.

The chain uses TRBV10-3 and TRBJ2-7, with 9 bases lining up with TRBD1. V lost 0 bases and J lost 3; bases outside the gene matches: 3. This CDR3 has 15 amino acids. The V gene's germline CDR1 is ENHRY and CDR2 SYGVKD. CDR3 residues: CAISESLGQGYEQYF. In DNA, the CDR3 is TGTGCCATCAGTGAGTCCTTGGGACAGGGCTACGAGCAGTACTTC.

The CDR3 sequence: CASSVTGGDNQPQHF. The CDR3 coding sequence is TGTGCCAGCAGTGTGACAGGGGGTGACAATCAGCCCCAGCATTTT. The chain combines TRBV2 with TRBJ1-5; 9 bases line up with TRBD1. Germline CDR1 reads SNHLY; CDR2 reads FYNNEI. V was clipped by 4 bases and J by 3 bases; unmatched bases: 4. CDR3 length: 15 residues.

This chain links TRBV27 with TRBJ2-7, with D possibly TRBD1 on 5 matching bases. The CDR3 runs 15 residues. The V and J ends lost 3 bases and 3 bases respectively, with 15 bases between them. The germline V gene encodes CDR1 MNHEY and CDR2 SMNVEV (reference sequence). CDR3 in DNA: TGTGCCAGCAGTTTCGGTACAGGAGACCTCTACGAGCAGTACTTC. It specifies CASSFGTGDLYEQYF.

The rearrangement uses TRBV7-2 and TRBJ1-4; D gene uncertain. Germline CDR1 reads SGHTA; CDR2 reads FQGNSA. The V gene lost 1 base and the J gene lost 0 bases, with 12 bases spanning the gap. The CDR3 is made up of 17 amino acids. In DNA form, the CDR3 reads TGTGCCAGCAGCTTAGTCCCAATGGGCCCAACTAATGAAAAACTGTTTTTT. Its protein is CASSLVPMGPTNEKLFF.

The chain has TRBV5-1 and TRBJ2-1; 14 bases align to TRBD2. CDR3 size: 18 residues. The germline gives CDR1 SGHRS, CDR2 YFSETQ. J gave up 4 bases and V 4 bases, and 10 bases lay outside the gene matches. Here the CDR3 DNA reads TGCGCCAGCAGCAAAAGACTAGCGGGGGGGCCATTTTACAATGAGCAGTTCTTC. Translation: CASSKRLAGGPFYNEQFF.

The chain has TRBV19 and TRBJ2-7; 9 bases match TRBD1. Losses at the gene ends were 8 bases for V and 2 bases for J; bases not matched to a gene: 10. Per germline, CDR1 LNHDA and CDR2 SQIVND (reference sequence). CDR3 length: 15 residues. DNA of the CDR3: TGTGCCAGTTCCCCCCGGAGGACAGGGGCCTACGAGCAGTACTTC. The encoded protein is CASSPRRTGAYEQYF.

This chain connects TRBV2 to TRBJ2-2; weak D call: TRBD1 (5 bases). V dropped 7 bases and J dropped 6 bases, with 18 bases sitting between them. The CDR3 covers 15 residues. Germline CDR1 SNHLY, CDR2 FYNNEI. The CDR3 reads CASKVATQGAGELFF. CDR3 sequence (DNA): TGTGCCAGCAAGGTGGCCACTCAAGGGGCCGGGGAGCTGTTTTTT.

V usage is TRBV14 and J usage is TRBJ1-1; 8 bases agree with TRBD1. This CDR3 region has 14 residues. CDR1 SGHDN and CDR2 FVKESK come from the germline V gene. J lost 1 base, V lost 6 bases, and 4 bases had no gene match. The CDR3, as DNA: TGTGCCAGCAGTTCGGGACAGGCGAACACTGAAGCTTTCTTT. It is translated as CASSSGQANTEAFF.

The rearrangement links TRBV4-3 to TRBJ1-3, with 8 bases aligning to TRBD1. This CDR3 has 16 amino acids. Trimming took 3 bases from V and 2 from J; bases not matched to a gene: 6. Germline CDR1 LGHNA, CDR2 YSLEER. CDR3 coding DNA: TGCGCCAGCAGCCATGGACAGGGAAGGCCTGGAAACACCATATATTTT. Its protein is CASSHGQGRPGNTIYF.

Comments on this clone: One end of the junction does not line up with germline, which may come from a read error. J is TRBJ2-7 and V is TRBV27; tentatively, D is TRBD1 (8 bases). The CDR3 sequence is 12 residues long. Germline V gives CDR1 MNHEY, CDR2 SMNVEV (reference sequence). CDR3: CASRNTGGGRHF. Here the CDR3 DNA reads TGTGCCAGCAGAAACACAGGGGGGGGGCGGCACTTC.

The gene calls are TRBV19 and TRBJ2-1; D remains ambiguous. The CDR3 has 14 residues. Per germline, CDR1 LNHDA and CDR2 SQIVND (reference sequence). V lost 3 bases and J lost 4, with 10 bases in between. The CDR3 spells CASSILDTYNEQFF. Here the CDR3 DNA reads TGTGCCAGTAGTATTTTAGACACTTACAATGAGCAGTTCTTC. The full variable domain, with the rest looked up from reference TRBV19 and TRBJ2-1, is DGGITQSPKYLFRKEGQNVTLSCEQNLNHDAMYWYRQDPGQGLRLIYYSQIVNDFQKGDIAEGYSVSREKKESFPLTVTSAQKNPTAFYLCASSILDTYNEQFFGPGTRLTVL.

The gene calls are TRBV19 and TRBJ1-1; TRBD1 matches 7 bases. The CDR3 runs to 16 residues. Germline CDR1 is LNHDA and CDR2 is SQIVND (reference sequence). V trimming: 6 bases; J trimming: 5 bases; junction bases outside the gene matches: 15. The CDR3, as DNA: TGTGCCAGTAGGATCTCTGCGACAGGGCTTCGGACTGAAGCTTTCTTT. Translating it yields CASRISATGLRTEAFF.

The V and J genes are TRBV6-5 and TRBJ2-1, with a tentative D call TRBD1 (6 bases). This CDR3 region has 15 residues. V shed 0 bases and J shed 4 bases, with 10 bases lying between them. The V gene's germline CDR1 is MNHEY and CDR2 SVGAGI. CDR3 amino acids: CASSYSGTNYNEQFF. As DNA, the CDR3 is TGTGCCAGCAGTTACTCTGGGACAAATTACAATGAGCAGTTCTTC.

V gene TRBV15 combines with J gene TRBJ1-2; 7 bases map to TRBD1. The J segment lost 0 bases and the V segment lost 2 bases, leaving 9 bases of the junction unmatched. The CDR3 contains 17 residues. In germline, CDR1 is LNHNV, CDR2 YYDKDF (reference sequence). This chain's CDR3 is CATSRLTGQTTNYGYTF. The CDR3 DNA follows: TGTGCCACCAGCAGATTAACGGGACAGACAACTAACTATGGCTACACCTTC.

The chain couples TRBV27 to TRBJ2-2; D remains ambiguous. Per germline, CDR1 MNHEY and CDR2 SMNVEV (reference sequence). The CDR3 has 12 amino acids. CDR3 DNA: TGTGGCCCGTATGGGCGCACCGGGGAGCTGTTTTTT. This encodes CGPYGRTGELFF.

The V and J genes are TRBV5-6 and TRBJ1-5, with D tentatively TRBD1 (6 bases). The CDR3 runs to 16 residues. Trimming shortened V by 1 base and J by 0 bases, and 11 bases separated the two germline ends. Germline V CDR1 and CDR2: SGHDT, YYEEEE. The chain's CDR3 is CASSLLGHNSNQPQHF. DNA for the CDR3: TGTGCCAGCAGCTTGTTGGGACACAATAGCAATCAGCCCCAGCATTTT.